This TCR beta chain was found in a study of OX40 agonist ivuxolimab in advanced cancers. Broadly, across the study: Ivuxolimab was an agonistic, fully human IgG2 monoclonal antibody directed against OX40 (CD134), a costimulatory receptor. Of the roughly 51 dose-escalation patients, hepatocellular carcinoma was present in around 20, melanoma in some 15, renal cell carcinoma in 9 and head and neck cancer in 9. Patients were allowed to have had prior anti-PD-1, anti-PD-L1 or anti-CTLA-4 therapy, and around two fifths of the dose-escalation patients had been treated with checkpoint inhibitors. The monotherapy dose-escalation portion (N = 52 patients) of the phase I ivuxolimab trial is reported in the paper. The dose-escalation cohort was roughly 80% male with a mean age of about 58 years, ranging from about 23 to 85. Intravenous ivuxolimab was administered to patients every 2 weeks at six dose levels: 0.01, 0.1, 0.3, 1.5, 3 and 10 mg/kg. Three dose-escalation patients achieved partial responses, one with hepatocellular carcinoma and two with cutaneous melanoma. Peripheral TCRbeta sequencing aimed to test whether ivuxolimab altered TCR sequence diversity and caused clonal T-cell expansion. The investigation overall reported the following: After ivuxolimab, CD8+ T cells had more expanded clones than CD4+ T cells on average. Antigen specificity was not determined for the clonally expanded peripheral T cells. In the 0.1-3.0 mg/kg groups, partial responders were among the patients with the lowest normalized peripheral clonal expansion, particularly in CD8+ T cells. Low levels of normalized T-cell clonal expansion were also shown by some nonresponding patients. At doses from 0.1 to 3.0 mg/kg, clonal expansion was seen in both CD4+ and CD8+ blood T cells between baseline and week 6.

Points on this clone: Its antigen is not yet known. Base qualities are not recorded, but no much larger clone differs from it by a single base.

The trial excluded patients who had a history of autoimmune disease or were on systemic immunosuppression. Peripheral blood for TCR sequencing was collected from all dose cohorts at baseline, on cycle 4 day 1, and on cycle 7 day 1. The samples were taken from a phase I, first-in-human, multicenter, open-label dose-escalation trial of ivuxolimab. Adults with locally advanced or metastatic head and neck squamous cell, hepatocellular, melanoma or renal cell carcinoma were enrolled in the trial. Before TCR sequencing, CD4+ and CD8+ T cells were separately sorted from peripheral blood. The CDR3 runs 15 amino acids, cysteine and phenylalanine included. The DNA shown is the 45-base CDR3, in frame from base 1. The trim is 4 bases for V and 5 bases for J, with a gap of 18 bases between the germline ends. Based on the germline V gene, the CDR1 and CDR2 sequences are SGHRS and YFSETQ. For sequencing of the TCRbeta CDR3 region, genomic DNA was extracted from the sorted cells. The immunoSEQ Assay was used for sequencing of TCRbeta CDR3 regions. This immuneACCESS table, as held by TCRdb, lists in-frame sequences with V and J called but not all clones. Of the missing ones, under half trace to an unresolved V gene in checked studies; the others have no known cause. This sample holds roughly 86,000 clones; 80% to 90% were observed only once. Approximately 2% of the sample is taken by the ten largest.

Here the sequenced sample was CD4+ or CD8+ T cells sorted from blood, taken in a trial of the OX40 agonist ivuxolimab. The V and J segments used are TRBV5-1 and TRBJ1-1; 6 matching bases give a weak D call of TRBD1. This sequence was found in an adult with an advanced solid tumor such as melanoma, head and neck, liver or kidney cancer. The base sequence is TGCGCCAGCAGCCCGACAGGATCCCTGGGGACTGAAGCTTTCTTT. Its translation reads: CASSPTGSLGTEAFF.